This T cell receptor (beta chain) was sequenced for a study of control samples from healthy donors and cancer patients. V gave up 2 bases and J gave up 8 bases, with 10 bases separating them. This CDR3 comprises 14 residues. Germline V gene data show CDR1 as MNHEY and CDR2 as SMNVEV (reference sequence). Some clones are missing from TCRdb's copy, which holds only in-frame ones; the method was immunoSEQ multiplex PCR. The data contain over 100,000 clones, about nine tenths of them singletons. The receptor was isolated from a woman between 45 and 65 years old in good health. Input material: blood. The V call is TRBV27, the J call TRBJ1-6; TRBD1 is a possible D gene (5 bases). The CDR3 nucleotides are TGTGCCAGCAGTTTACAGGGTGATCATTCACCCCTCCACTTT. This encodes CASSLQGDHSPLHF.